The entry below describes one T cell receptor (beta chain). This clone was detected a few times. This clone's antigen is unknown. No quality values exist for individual bases; no much larger clone is one base distant. V loses 8 bases, J loses 8 bases, and the germline ends lie 18 bases apart. The CDR3 measures 13 amino acids from cysteine to phenylalanine. Solely the CDR3 DNA is kept, with 39 bases framed from the first base. Per the germline V gene (reference sequence), LGHDT is the CDR1 and YNNKEL is the CDR2. This sample was included in a study of blood T cell repertoires in COVID-19 (dated by TCRdb to 2019 to 2021). With regard to the full study: The collaborator samples originated in the United States, Italy and Spain and spanned the acute and convalescent phases of COVID-19. The material from the prospective study consisted of cDNA or gDNA derived from T cells, B-cell-depleted T cells, or PBMCs. Subjects who had been exposed to COVID-19, were actively infected with it, or had recovered from it provided the deeply sampled blood TCRbeta repertoires that made up the dataset. The repertoires were made available in a free public database intended to serve as a resource for research on the immune response to SARS-CoV-2. Samples came from the ongoing ImmuneRACE study (first 160 participants) plus 1,254 subjects from 6 global collaborators. Nearly every sample came with metadata listing a de-identified subject ID, COVID-19 status, age in years and sex. Where available, HLA class I and class II types were obtained from metadata supplied by the sample provider rather than from assay-based typing. The paper's findings and limits, for the study overall: The amount of clinical and demographic metadata varied by source and participant and was provided uncurated.

Enrolling through a virtual design, the prospective study's participants ranged in age from roughly 18 to 100 years and lived across 20 to 25 United States geographic areas. To assign participants to cohorts, the prospective study relied on clinical history that participants themselves reported in a screening survey and a study questionnaire. ImmuneRACE Cohort 3 recovered participants were defined by two consecutive negative NP/OP PCR tests, healthcare professional clearance, or symptom resolution. In the prospective study, whole blood, serum and a nasopharyngeal or oropharyngeal swab were collected from each participant by mobile phlebotomists. Participants in the prospective study had the option to provide additional blood draws and questionnaires over a roughly two-month period. Prospective study blood samples were shipped either frozen or at room temperature before DNA extraction. The immunoSEQ Assay, a bias-controlled multiplex PCR, was used to amplify TCRbeta CDR3 regions from genomic DNA. Regarding the original processing steps: Within the assay, amplification of reference gene primers was used to estimate how many nucleated cells each sample contained. Sequence reads were collapsed and filtered to measure the absolute abundance of every unique TCRbeta CDR3 rearrangement. For each sample, productive Simpson clonality was calculated as the square root of Simpson's diversity index across productive rearrangements. Drawn from immuneACCESS, this table holds only the in-frame rearrangements with V and J called that TCRdb kept. Clones are partly lost; checked studies trace under half to an unresolved V gene and leave the rest unexplained. Clone size and the V and J calls come from that table; the DNA yielded D and trimming. The sample data list more than 85,000 clones, and 80% to 90% of these were observed just once. In total, the top ten clones hold less than 3.5% of the sample.

The chain was built from TRBV3-1 (or the pseudogene TRBV3-2) and TRBJ1-2; the D gene is unclear. The sequence was obtained from a woman aged 50 to 65 who had recovered from COVID-19. The sample comprised PBMCs or T cells enriched from blood (not recorded which). CDR3 reads: CASGSIRGPGYTF. The DNA sequence is given as TGTGCCAGCGGCTCGATTAGAGGGCCGGGCTACACCTTC.